This TCR beta chain originates from a study of regulatory T cells in long-lasting Graves disease. About the study: To qualify as persistent, Graves' disease required over 5 years of antithyroid drugs with positive TSH receptor antibodies.

Study-level points and caveats: Newly diagnosed patients had higher TCR diversity than persistent Graves' patients did. Newly diagnosed patients shared about a thousand public clonotypes; persistent patients shared around 2,500.

This clonotype has more than one count but fewer than ten. What it binds is not known. Time point defined: persistent/refractory GD, antithyroid drugs over 5 years with positive TRAb. From PBMCs, RNA was extracted and then used to make the TCR library. Arm-PCR with iRepertoire HTBI primers amplified the CDR3 regions for these TCR beta libraries. Each CDR3 protein is one row after TCRdb ran MiXCR on the multiplex PCR reads. The repertoire holds almost 350,000 distinct CDR3 sequences, with around a fifth as singletons. CDR3 size: 15 residues. V gave up 4 bases and J gave up 6 bases; unmatched junction bases: 5. CDR1 is KGHDR, CDR2 SFDVKD, per germline.

This TCR derives from a female donor with Graves disease. The starting material was peripheral blood mononuclear cells (PBMCs), obtained when the disease was refractory, from a patient treated with antithyroid drugs. The chain combines TRBV24-1 with TRBJ1-5; 10 bases match TRBD1. The CDR3 sequence: CATSDPDRGAQPQHF. CDR3 DNA sequence: TGTGCCACCAGTGACCCGGACAGGGGGGCTCAGCCCCAGCATTTT.